The rows below give T cell receptor beta chains drawn from one sample of a study of blood T cell repertoires in COVID-19. Method: immunoSEQ multiplex PCR; TCRdb's copy keeps in-frame clones and lacks some. The table lists under 250,000 clones, around nine tenths of them singletons. Material for sequencing was PBMCs or T cells enriched from blood (not recorded which). The receptors here all came from a man in his thirties or forties who had recovered from COVID-19. CDR3s include the opening cysteine and the closing phenylalanine or tryptophan. Fields, in order: V gene, D gene, J gene, CDR3 protein, CDR3 DNA. The D gene is left open where the match is weak.

v_call: TRBV28
d_call: TRBD2
j_call: TRBJ2-3
cdr3_aa: CASSAVGGIAGGLDTQYF
cdr3_nt: TGTGCCAGCAGTGCCGTGGGTGGTATAGCGGGAGGGCTGGATACGCAGTATTTT

v_call: TRBV3-1/TRBV3-2
d_call: TRBD2
j_call: TRBJ2-5
cdr3_aa: CASSPGTSRQETQYF
cdr3_nt: TGTGCCAGCAGCCCCGGGACTAGCCGCCAGGAGACCCAGTACTTC

v_call: TRBV7-2
d_call: TRBD1
j_call: TRBJ2-3
cdr3_aa: CASSTDRSTDTQYF
cdr3_nt: TGTGCCAGCAGCACGGACAGGTCCACAGATACGCAGTATTTT

v_call: TRBV6-5
d_call: TRBD1
j_call: TRBJ1-6
cdr3_aa: CASSYQGAIPLHF
cdr3_nt: TGTGCCAGCAGTTACCAGGGGGCGATCCCCCTCCACTTT

v_call: TRBV5-4
d_call: TRBD1
j_call: TRBJ1-4
cdr3_aa: CASSLIVGQDEKLFF
cdr3_nt: TGTGCCAGCAGCTTGATTGTGGGACAGGATGAAAAACTGTTTTTT

v_call: TRBV25-1
d_call: TRBD1
j_call: TRBJ1-4
cdr3_aa: CASSENRGLNEKLFF
cdr3_nt: TGTGCCAGCAGTGAGAACAGGGGCCTTAATGAAAAACTGTTTTTT

v_call: TRBV2
d_call: .
j_call: TRBJ2-5
cdr3_aa: CASRDRGQQETQYF
cdr3_nt: TGTGCCAGCAGGGACCGTGGACAGCAAGAGACCCAGTACTTC

v_call: TRBV7-9
d_call: .
j_call: TRBJ1-6
cdr3_aa: CASSLEQYNSPLHF
cdr3_nt: TGTGCCAGCAGCTTAGAACAGTATAATTCACCCCTCCACTTT

v_call: TRBV29-1
d_call: .
j_call: TRBJ1-2
cdr3_aa: CSVARTAPTNYGYTF
cdr3_nt: TGCAGCGTTGCGAGGACAGCACCTACTAACTATGGCTACACCTTC

v_call: TRBV2
d_call: TRBD1
j_call: TRBJ2-5
cdr3_aa: CASSVGTGSETQYF
cdr3_nt: TGTGCCAGCAGTGTTGGGACAGGGAGTGAGACCCAGTACTTC

v_call: TRBV19
d_call: .
j_call: TRBJ1-2
cdr3_aa: CASSIERTYGYTF
cdr3_nt: TGTGCCAGTAGTATAGAACGGACTTATGGCTACACCTTC

v_call: TRBV7-9
d_call: .
j_call: TRBJ1-4
cdr3_aa: CASSSEQGEKLFF
cdr3_nt: TGTGCCAGCAGCTCCGAGCAGGGGGAAAAACTGTTTTTT

v_call: TRBV9
d_call: .
j_call: TRBJ1-1
cdr3_aa: CASSVGIMGGSGMNTEAFF
cdr3_nt: TGTGCCAGCAGCGTGGGAATAATGGGGGGATCAGGGATGAACACTGAAGCTTTCTTT

v_call: TRBV21-1
d_call: .
j_call: TRBJ1-5
cdr3_aa: CASSKGGRRRRNQPQHF
cdr3_nt: TGTGCCAGCAGCAAAGGAGGGCGACGGAGGCGGAATCAGCCCCAGCATTTT

v_call: TRBV5-1
d_call: .
j_call: TRBJ1-1
cdr3_aa: CASSLSTDTEAFF
cdr3_nt: TGCGCCAGCAGCTTGTCTACGGACACTGAAGCTTTCTTT